This T cell receptor (beta chain) was identified in a study of blood T cells in healthy people across ages. This clonotype was counted once. The length of the CDR3 is 15 residues. The germline CDR1 and CDR2 sequences are MNHNY and SVGAGI (reference sequence). V dropped 7 bases and J dropped 7 bases, with 20 bases sitting between them. Next came a second PCR, run for about 7 to 12 cycles, which used a sample-barcoded 5' primer along with a J-beta primer mix. TCRdb reprocessed the 5' RACE reads via MiXCR and lists one record per CDR3 protein. The sample lists 700,000 to 900,000 distinct CDR3 sequences, roughly 24% seen once, with around 3% in the top ten. The data were also submitted as part of a second study, on T cells of mothers and their children.

The TCR comes from a boy aged 5-17 years in good health. V gene TRBV6-6 combines with J gene TRBJ1-5; the D gene is possibly TRBD1 (5 bases). Input material: blood. In nucleotides, the CDR3 is TGTGCCAGCACTCTAAAGGGACCAGGGAACCAGCCCCAGCATTTT. Its translation is CASTLKGPGNQPQHF.